This T cell receptor (beta chain) appears in the sequencing data of a study of shared clonotypes between healthy human individuals. The study enrolled healthy HIV-negative adults without recent acute infections or vaccinations as donors. As processed by the authors: ImmunoSEQ output held junction-only sequences without quality scores, so filtering differed. The method was immunoSEQ multiplex PCR; TCRdb's version includes in-frame clones alone and lacks a portion of them. That table supplies the V and J calls and clone size; D and trimming were determined from the DNA. The table includes some 2.1 million clones, roughly 94% detected once. Study-level findings and limits: What rarefaction showed was incomplete sorted-subset sequencing despite large depth. Larger estimated richness was generally recorded for naive subsets relative to memory subsets.

With regard to this clone: The antigen is unknown.

The sequenced material came from naive CD4+ T cells sorted from blood. The subset was: CD45RA+ positively selected. The TCR sequence derives from a man younger than 35 in good health.

CDR3 in DNA: TGCGCCAGCGCAGGGGAGGCCTCTGGAAACACCATATATTTT. Protein sequence: CASAGEASGNTIYF. The chain joins TRBV23-1 to TRBJ1-3; TRBD1 might be the D (6 bases). TRBV23-1 is identified as an open reading frame with a role that is uncertain. Trimming cost V 8 bases and J 0 bases, with 11 bases left between them. CDR3 length: 14 amino acids.